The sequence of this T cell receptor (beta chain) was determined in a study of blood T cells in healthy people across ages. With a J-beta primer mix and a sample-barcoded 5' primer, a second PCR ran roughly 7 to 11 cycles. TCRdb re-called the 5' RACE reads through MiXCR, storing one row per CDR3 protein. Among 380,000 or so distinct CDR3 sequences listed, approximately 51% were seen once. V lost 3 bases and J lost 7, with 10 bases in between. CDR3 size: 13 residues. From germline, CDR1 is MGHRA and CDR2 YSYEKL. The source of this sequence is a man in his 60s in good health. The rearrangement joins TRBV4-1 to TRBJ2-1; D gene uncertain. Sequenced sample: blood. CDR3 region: CASSQNHANEQFF. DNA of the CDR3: TGCGCCAGCAGCCAGAACCACGCAAATGAGCAGTTCTTC.